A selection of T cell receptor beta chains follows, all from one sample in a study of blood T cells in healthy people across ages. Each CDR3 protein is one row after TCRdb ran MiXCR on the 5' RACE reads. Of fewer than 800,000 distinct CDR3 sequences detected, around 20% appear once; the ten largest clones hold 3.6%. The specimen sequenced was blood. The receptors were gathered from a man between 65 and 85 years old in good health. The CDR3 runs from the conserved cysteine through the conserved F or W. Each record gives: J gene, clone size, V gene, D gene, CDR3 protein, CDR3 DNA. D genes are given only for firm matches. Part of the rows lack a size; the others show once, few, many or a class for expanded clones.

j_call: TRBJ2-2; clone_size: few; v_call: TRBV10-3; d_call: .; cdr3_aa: CAIGVYTGELFF; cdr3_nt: TGTGCCATCGGGGTATACACCGGGGAGCTGTTTTTT
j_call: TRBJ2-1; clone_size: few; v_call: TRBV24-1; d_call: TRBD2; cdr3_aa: CATSDSTSGALNEQFF; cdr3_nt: TGTGCCACCAGTGACTCGACTAGCGGGGCCCTAAATGAGCAGTTCTTC
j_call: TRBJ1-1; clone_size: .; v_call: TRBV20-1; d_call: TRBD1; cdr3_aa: CSAWTGDTEAFF; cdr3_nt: TGCAGTGCGTGGACAGGGGACACTGAAGCTTTCTTT
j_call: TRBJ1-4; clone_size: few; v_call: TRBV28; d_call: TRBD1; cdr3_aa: CASSGTGGAEKLFF; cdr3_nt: TGTGCCAGCAGCGGGACAGGGGGCGCGGAAAAACTGTTTTTT
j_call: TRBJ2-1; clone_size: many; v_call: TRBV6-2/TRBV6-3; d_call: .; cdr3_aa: CASSRVGVYNEQFF; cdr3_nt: TGTGCCAGCAGTAGGGTGGGGGTGTACAATGAGCAGTTCTTC
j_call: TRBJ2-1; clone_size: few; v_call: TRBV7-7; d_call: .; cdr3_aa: CASSQNGGIEQFF; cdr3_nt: TGTGCTAGCAGCCAAAATGGCGGGATTGAGCAGTTCTTC
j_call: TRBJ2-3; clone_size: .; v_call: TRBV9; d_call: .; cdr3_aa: CASSVAPLPDTQYF; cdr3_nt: TGTGCCAGCAGCGTAGCCCCGCTCCCAGATACGCAGTATTTT
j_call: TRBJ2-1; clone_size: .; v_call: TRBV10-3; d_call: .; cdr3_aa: CAISESGIESWVF; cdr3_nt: TGTGCCATCAGTGAGTCGGGGATCGAATCCTGGGTCTTC
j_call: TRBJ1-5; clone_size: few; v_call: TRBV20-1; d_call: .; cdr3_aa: CSASMPPHSNQPQHF; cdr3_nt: TGCAGTGCTAGCATGCCGCCTCATAGCAATCAGCCCCAGCATTTT
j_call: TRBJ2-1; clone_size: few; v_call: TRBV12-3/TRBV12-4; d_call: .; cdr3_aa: CASKAIYEQFF; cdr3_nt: TGTGCCAGCAAAGCGATCTATGAGCAGTTCTTC
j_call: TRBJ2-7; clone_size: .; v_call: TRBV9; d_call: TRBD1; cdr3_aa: CASSVGQGASYEQYF; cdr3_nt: TGTGCCAGCAGCGTAGGGCAGGGGGCCTCCTACGAGCAGTACTTC
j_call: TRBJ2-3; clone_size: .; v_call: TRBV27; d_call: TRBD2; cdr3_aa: CASSGPGLGADTQYF; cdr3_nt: TGTGCCAGCAGTGGACCGGGACTAGGAGCAGATACGCAGTATTTT
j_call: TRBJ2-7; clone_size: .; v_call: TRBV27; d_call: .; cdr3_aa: CASSLSIGETYEQYF; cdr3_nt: TGTGCCAGCAGTTTATCAATCGGGGAGACCTACGAGCAGTACTTC